One sample yielded the 31 T cell receptor beta chains listed below, sequenced in a study of graft-versus-host responses after intestinal transplantation. Which antigens these TCRs recognize remains unknown. Using immunoSEQ multiplex PCR, the repertoire was profiled, and TCRdb retains in-frame clones only, with some absent. This sample has 95,000 to 150,000 clones, with around 95% found just once. Source: unstimulated CD8+ T cells sorted from spleen or lymph node cells, taken before intestinal transplant. The receptor set was obtained from a human donor who received an intestinal transplant.

The rearrangement links TRBV28 to TRBJ1-4, with D possibly matching TRBD1 (5 bases). CDR3 length equals 16 residues. V was shortened by 2 bases and J by 4 bases, with 14 bases between the two germline ends. Germline-derived CDR1 and CDR2 are MDHEN and SYDVKM. CDR3 in amino acids: CASSLKEGLLNEKLFF. As DNA, the CDR3 is TGTGCCAGCAGTTTAAAAGAGGGACTCCTTAATGAAAAACTGTTTTTT.

The chain has TRBV7-9 and TRBJ2-5, with D unresolved. The better agreement between TRBJ2-7 and the DNA end casts doubt on the J call. The CDR3 runs 12 residues. Germline loops: CDR1 SEHNR, CDR2 FQNEAQ (reference sequence). Here the CDR3 reads CASSLLDYEQYF. CDR3 in DNA: TGTGCCAGCAGCTTACTCGACTACGAGCAGTACTTC.

This chain uses TRBV9 with TRBJ2-3, with TRBD1 identical over 8 bases. Germline V gene sequence: CDR1 SGDLS, CDR2 YYNGEE. V lost 3 bases, J lost 4 bases, and 7 bases stayed unmatched. CDR3 length: 15 amino acids. In nucleotides, the CDR3 is TGTGCCAGCAGCGCACCAGGGGGCCGTCCAGATACGCAGTATTTT. As protein: CASSAPGGRPDTQYF. Drawing the rest from reference TRBV9 and TRBJ2-3, the complete variable domain is DSGVTQTPKHLITATGQRVTLRCSPRSGDLSVYWYQQSLDQGLQFLIQYYNGEERAKGNILERFSAQQFPDLHSELNLSSLELGDSALYFCASSAPGGRPDTQYFGPGTRLTVL.

The V call is TRBV7-8, the J call TRBJ2-7; 10 bases line up with TRBD2. From germline, CDR1 is SGHVS and CDR2 FQNEAQ. This CDR3 has 16 residues. V lost 3 bases to trimming and J lost 5 bases; unmatched junction nucleotides: 10. The CDR3 spells CASSLDLAGEGDEQYF. The CDR3 DNA is TGTGCCAGCAGCTTGGATCTAGCGGGAGAGGGAGACGAGCAGTACTTC.

The chain uses TRBV7-8 and TRBJ2-7; the match to TRBD2 covers 7 bases. The junction had 10 bases not matched to a gene; V was cut back by 5 bases and J by 3 bases. The CDR3 covers 15 residues. CDR1 and CDR2 (germline): SGHVS, FQNEAQ. The CDR3 nucleotides read TGTGCCAGCAGCCCTGGACTAGGCTTTGGCTACGAGCAGTACTTC. It specifies CASSPGLGFGYEQYF. Variable domain in full (rest from reference TRBV7-8 and TRBJ2-7): GAGVSQSPRYKVAKRGQDVALRCDPISGHVSLFWYQQALGQGPEFLTYFQNEAQLDKSGLPSDRFFAERPEGSVSTLKIQRTQQEDSAVYLCASSPGLGFGYEQYFGPGTRLTVT.

The V and J genes are TRBV5-1 and TRBJ1-5, with 8 bases fitting TRBD1. Trimming cost V 4 bases and J 3 bases; bases outside gene matches: 6. The CDR3 consists of 15 residues. Germline V gene sequence: CDR1 SGHRS, CDR2 YFSETQ. For the CDR3, the DNA is TGCGCCAGCAGCGCTGGACAGGGAAACAATCAGCCCCAGCATTTT. Protein product: CASSAGQGNNQPQHF.

The CDR3 bases are TGTGCCATCAGAAAGAATTCTAACTATGGCTACACCTTC. It is translated as CAIRKNSNYGYTF. V is TRBV10-3 and J is TRBJ1-2; D remains unclear. CDR3 length equals 13 residues. Germline V CDR1 and CDR2: ENHRY, SYGVKD. Trimming left V 6 bases short and J 0 bases short, with 8 bases between.

This clone has only one observation. V gene TRBV18 combines with J gene TRBJ2-5, with 9 bases fitting TRBD1. V was pared by 1 base and J by 5 bases, with 14 bases of the junction left unmatched. Germline CDR1 reads KGHSH; CDR2 reads LQKENI. The CDR3 covers 18 residues. The CDR3 sequence: CASSPRPVNRGPGETQYF. CDR3 DNA sequence: TGTGCCAGCTCACCACGCCCGGTAAACAGGGGGCCGGGGGAGACCCAGTACTTC. Supplemented by reference TRBV18 and TRBJ2-5, the full variable domain reads NAGVMQNPRHLVRRRGQEARLRCSPMKGHSHVYWYRQLPEEGLKFMVYLQKENIIDESGMPKERFSAEFPKEGPSILRIQQVVRGDSAAYFCASSPRPVNRGPGETQYFGPGTRLLVL.

The chain joins TRBV28 to TRBJ1-1; D may be TRBD1 (5 bases). Germline V lookup: CDR1 MDHEN, CDR2 SYDVKM. The CDR3 is 14 amino acids. V was trimmed by 5 bases and J by 3 bases, leaving 13 bases between them. The CDR3 loop reads CASSLPPRDTEAFF. CDR3 DNA sequence: TGTGCCAGCAGTCTACCCCCCAGGGACACTGAAGCTTTCTTT.

This chain joins TRBV9 and TRBJ2-3, with TRBD2 as a possible D gene (5 bases). Germline CDR1 and CDR2: SGDLS and YYNGEE. The CDR3 covers 19 residues. Trimming removed 0 bases from V and 1 base from J, with 21 bases in between. The CDR3 coding sequence is TGTGCCAGCAGCGTAGCTACTAGTGTCCCGCTCTCCCGCACAGATACGCAGTATTTT. Protein sequence: CASSVATSVPLSRTDTQYF.

The genes are TRBV2 and TRBJ2-7; a possible D gene is TRBD1 (5 bases). From germline, CDR1 is SNHLY and CDR2 FYNNEI. Trimming left V 4 bases short and J 3 bases short, with 10 bases between. This CDR3 spans 13 amino acids. The CDR3 DNA sequence: TGTGCCAGCAGTGTGACAGCATACTACGAGCAGTACTTC. Encoded protein: CASSVTAYYEQYF.

J is TRBJ1-4 and V is TRBV7-9, with D hard to call. V was clipped by 3 bases and J by 0 bases, with 2 bases between them. The CDR3 has 13 residues. Germline V lookup: CDR1 SEHNR, CDR2 FQNEAQ (reference sequence). CDR3 sequence reads: CASSLTTNEKLFF. CDR3 bases: TGTGCCAGCAGCTTGACAACTAATGAAAAACTGTTTTTT. Based on the CDR3 plus reference TRBV7-9 and TRBJ1-4, the full variable domain is DTGVSQNPRHKITKRGQNVTFRCDPISEHNRLYWYRQTLGQGPEFLTYFQNEAQLEKSRLLSDRFSAERPKGSFSTLEIQRTEQGDSAMYLCASSLTTNEKLFFGSGTQLSVL.

The chain links TRBV5-1 to TRBJ2-1; TRBD2 aligns across 11 bases. CDR1 is SGHRS and CDR2 is YFSETQ in the germline V gene. CDR3 length: 18 amino acids. Trimming took 0 bases from V and 3 from J; bases not matched to a gene: 8. This chain's CDR3 is CASSLEPAGLAVYNEQFF. For the CDR3, the DNA is TGCGCCAGCAGCTTGGAGCCTGCGGGACTAGCGGTCTACAATGAGCAGTTCTTC.

J is TRBJ2-7 and V is TRBV13; D uncertain. The V gene's germline CDR1 is PRHDT and CDR2 FYEKMQ (reference sequence). V was pared by 1 base and J by 6 bases, with 7 bases between. This CDR3 comprises 12 residues. The CDR3 coding sequence is TGTGCCAGCAGCTTAGAATCGGTCGAGCAGTACTTC. Protein sequence: CASSLESVEQYF.

The genes are TRBV2 and TRBJ1-5, with TRBD1 as a possible D gene (5 bases). CDR1 and CDR2 (germline): SNHLY, FYNNEI. This CDR3 is 14 amino acids long. V was cut by 4 bases and J by 2 bases, with 9 bases left in between. CDR3 sequence reads: CASSGRDGNQPQHF. The CDR3 nucleotides are TGTGCCAGCAGTGGCAGGGACGGCAATCAGCCCCAGCATTTT.

The chain recombines TRBV5-1 with TRBJ2-5; D not certain. The V gene lost 3 bases and the J gene lost 4 bases, with 16 bases spanning the gap. Germline CDR1 and CDR2: SGHRS and YFSETQ. CDR3 length equals 15 residues. CDR3 nucleotide sequence: TGCGCCAGCAGCTCATCGGTGGGTCAAAGAGAGACCCAGTACTTC. Its translation is CASSSSVGQRETQYF.

The chain joins TRBV28 to TRBJ2-2, with 8 bases lining up with TRBD1. V was pared by 6 bases and J by 5 bases, with 11 bases of the junction left unmatched. From germline, CDR1 is MDHEN and CDR2 SYDVKM. CDR3 size: 16 residues. The chain's CDR3 is CASSPNDRGQTGELFF. For the CDR3, the DNA is TGTGCCAGCAGCCCTAATGACAGGGGTCAAACCGGGGAGCTGTTTTTT.

This rearrangement joins TRBV9 to TRBJ1-1; D might be TRBD1 (6 bases). CDR1 and CDR2 from the germline V gene are SGDLS and YYNGEE. The CDR3 consists of 13 residues. Trimming shortened V by 2 bases and J by 4 bases, and 9 bases separated the two germline ends. CDR3 amino acids: CASSVTGSTEAFF. CDR3 in DNA: TGTGCCAGCAGCGTCACAGGGAGCACTGAAGCTTTCTTT. The full variable domain, its missing parts supplied by reference TRBV9 and TRBJ1-1, is DSGVTQTPKHLITATGQRVTLRCSPRSGDLSVYWYQQSLDQGLQFLIQYYNGEERAKGNILERFSAQQFPDLHSELNLSSLELGDSALYFCASSVTGSTEAFFGQGTRLTVV.

This clone was recorded only once. The genes are TRBV6-5 and TRBJ2-1, with D perhaps matching TRBD1 (6 bases). The V gene lost 0 bases and the J gene lost 2 bases, with 8 bases spanning the gap. Germline CDR1 is MNHEY and CDR2 is SVGAGI. CDR3 length equals 15 residues. As DNA, the CDR3 is TGTGCCAGCAGTTACTCGCAGGGGACCTACAATGAGCAGTTCTTC. Protein: CASSYSQGTYNEQFF.

The chain has TRBV5-1 and TRBJ2-5; tentatively, D is TRBD1 (5 bases). CDR1 and CDR2 from the germline V gene are SGHRS and YFSETQ. Trimming stripped 4 bases from V and 1 base from J, with 20 bases between. The CDR3 has 17 residues. The CDR3 DNA follows: TGCGCCAGCAGCCCGCCCACGACTTGGGGCGGCCAAGAGACCCAGTACTTC. The encoded protein is CASSPPTTWGGQETQYF.

This chain connects TRBV7-2 to TRBJ2-3, with 7 bases lining up with TRBD2. This CDR3 is built from 15 residues. With V trimmed by 5 bases and J by 5 bases, 10 bases remained unmatched. CDR1 SGHTA and CDR2 FQGNSA come from the germline V gene. The CDR3 DNA reads TGTGCCAGCAGCACCCGGGGAGGGTGGATAGATACGCAGTATTTT. It translates to CASSTRGGWIDTQYF.

This clone is a singleton in its sample. This rearrangement joins TRBV11-2 to TRBJ1-5, with TRBD1 identical over 8 bases. The germline V gene has CDR1 SGHAT and CDR2 FQNNGV. The V and J ends lost 5 bases and 1 base, in that order; junction bases with no gene match: 1. There are 14 residues in the CDR3. The DNA for the CDR3 is TGTGCCAGCAGCCGGACAGGGAGCAATCAGCCCCAGCATTTT. Translated: CASSRTGSNQPQHF.

This rearrangement joins TRBV11-2 to TRBJ1-2; D unresolved. CDR1 is SGHAT and CDR2 is FQNNGV in the germline V gene. V dropped 5 bases and J dropped 7 bases, with 8 bases sitting between them. This CDR3 is built from 11 residues. The CDR3: CASSPGSGYTF. In DNA, the CDR3 is TGTGCCAGCAGCCCCGGCAGTGGCTACACCTTC.

The chain combines TRBV15 with TRBJ1-2; possible D gene TRBD1, 5 bases. Germline V CDR1 and CDR2: LNHNV, YYDKDF (reference sequence). The CDR3 covers 17 residues. Between the trimmed V and J ends, which lost 0 bases and 1 base, there was a span of 15 bases. CDR3 residues: CATSRDGAGPYNYGYTF. The CDR3 nucleotides are TGTGCCACCAGCAGAGATGGGGCAGGACCTTATAACTATGGCTACACCTTC.

V gene TRBV11-3 combines with J gene TRBJ2-3; D is uncertain. Deletions cut 4 bases from V and 0 bases from J, with 8 bases between. The CDR3 extends over 14 amino acids. Per the germline V gene, CDR1 is SGHNT and CDR2 is YENEEA. The chain's CDR3 is CASSSGSSTDTQYF. CDR3 bases: TGTGCCAGCAGCTCAGGTTCTAGCACAGATACGCAGTATTTT.

This CDR3 is CASSQGAGGPTSTDTQYF. Here the CDR3 DNA reads TGCGCCAGCAGCCAAGGAGCGGGAGGACCTACTAGCACAGATACGCAGTATTTT. The chain recombines TRBV4-3 with TRBJ2-3, with TRBD2 matching 9 bases. V lost 1 base and J lost 0; bases outside the gene matches: 8. Germline V gives CDR1 LGHNA, CDR2 YSLEER. CDR3 length equals 18 residues.

This chain joins TRBV21-1 and TRBJ2-7. TRBV21-1 is a known pseudogene. CDR3 length: 15 amino acids. The CDR3: CASSNGGGPTYEQYF. The CDR3 DNA follows: TGTGCCAGCAGCAACGGTGGCGGACCTACCTACGAGCAGTACTTC.

The chain has TRBV4-1 and TRBJ2-4, with TRBD1 matching over 12 bases. The CDR3 runs 14 residues. Germline V gene lookup returns CDR1 MGHRA and CDR2 YSYEKL. V gave up 1 base and J gave up 8 bases; unmatched junction bases: 0. The chain's CDR3 is CASSQGDRGHIQYF. CDR3 bases: TGCGCCAGCAGCCAAGGGGACAGGGGGCACATTCAGTACTTC.

The chain has TRBV27 and TRBJ2-7, with a possible D match to TRBD2 (6 bases). Trimming stripped 6 bases from V and 4 bases from J, with 16 bases between. The CDR3 extends over 14 amino acids. The germline V gene has CDR1 MNHEY and CDR2 SMNVEV (reference sequence). The CDR3 region is CASSLGLSGYEQYF. The CDR3 DNA reads as TGTGCCAGCAGCTTGGGACTGTCTGGGTACGAGCAGTACTTC.

This chain links TRBV29-1 with TRBJ1-4, with TRBD1 matching over 7 bases. There are 14 residues in the CDR3. The ends lost 6 bases at V and 12 bases at J; junction bases unmatched: 16. Germline values: CDR1 SQVTM, CDR2 ANQGSEA. Here the CDR3 reads CSVPTGVGGGELFF. The DNA for the CDR3 is TGCAGCGTCCCCACAGGGGTAGGCGGGGGCGAACTGTTTTTT.

CDR3 sequence reads: CASSQDVVRGADTQYF. CDR3 DNA: TGCGCCAGCAGCCAAGATGTAGTCCGGGGGGCAGATACGCAGTATTTT. The rearrangement joins TRBV4-3 to TRBJ2-3, with 7 bases aligning to TRBD2. Germline V gene sequence: CDR1 LGHNA, CDR2 YSLEER. V lost 0 bases to trimming and J lost 4 bases; unmatched junction nucleotides: 7. The CDR3 extends over 16 amino acids.